What follows are 20 T cell receptor beta chains derived from one specimen sequenced in a study of blood T cell repertoires in COVID-19. Method: immunoSEQ multiplex PCR; TCRdb's copy keeps in-frame clones and lacks some. Among 250,000 to 400,000 clones listed, approximately 89% were seen once. What was sequenced was PBMCs or T cells enriched from blood (not recorded which). The receptors stem from a woman under 40 who had recovered from COVID-19.

This clone has only a few counts. V gene TRBV29-1 combines with J gene TRBJ2-3, with TRBD2 matching 8 bases. The trim removed 5 bases at V and 2 bases at J, leaving 12 bases unmatched. The germline gives CDR1 SQVTM, CDR2 ANQGSEA. This CDR3 is built from 16 residues. CDR3 nucleotide sequence: TGCAGCGTTTTGTTGGCGGGGGGAATGGTCACAGATACGCAGTATTTT. Amino acids: CSVLLAGGMVTDTQYF.

This chain connects TRBV30 to TRBJ1-1; D possibly corresponds to TRBD1 (6 bases). V lost 5 bases, J lost 0 bases, and 7 bases lay in between. The germline gives CDR1 GTSNPN, CDR2 SVGIG (reference sequence). CDR3 length: 12 amino acids. The CDR3 reads CAWGGLNTEAFF. In DNA form, the CDR3 reads TGTGCCTGGGGGGGGCTGAACACTGAAGCTTTCTTT.

This sequence joins TRBV6-1 and TRBJ1-1; D might be TRBD1 (6 bases). The CDR3 spans 14 residues. The V gene's germline CDR1 is MNHNS and CDR2 SASEGT. V was cut by 2 bases and J by 7 bases, with 14 bases left in between. CDR3 sequence: CASSERGAWDEAFF. Here the CDR3 DNA reads TGTGCCAGCAGTGAACGGGGGGCTTGGGATGAAGCTTTCTTT.

This chain joins TRBV2 and TRBJ2-7; 7 nucleotides match TRBD2. This CDR3 spans 15 amino acids. The junction had 5 bases not matched to a gene; V was cut back by 1 base and J by 2 bases. CDR1 SNHLY and CDR2 FYNNEI come from the germline V gene. In DNA form, the CDR3 reads TGTGCCAGCAGTGAAGAGGCTAGCGGTACCTACGAGCAGTACTTC. Translated, it gives CASSEEASGTYEQYF.

This rearrangement joins TRBV6-5 to TRBJ2-5, with D maybe TRBD2 (7 bases). The CDR3 is made up of 15 amino acids. Between the trimmed V and J ends, which lost 6 bases and 2 bases, there was a span of 16 bases. Germline V gene sequence: CDR1 MNHEY, CDR2 SVGAGI. CDR3 in DNA: TGTGCCAGCAGGGATTTCGGGGGGCCACAAGAGACCCAGTACTTC. Its translation: CASRDFGGPQETQYF.

The CDR3 coding sequence is TGCGCCAGCAGATCTCAAGAGACCCAGTACTTC. It yields the protein CASRSQETQYF. The chain employs TRBV5-1 and TRBJ2-5; D unresolved. The CDR3 runs to 11 residues. The ends were cut back, 5 bases at V and 2 bases at J, with 4 bases in the middle. From germline, CDR1 is SGHRS and CDR2 YFSETQ. The complete variable domain, with remaining parts taken from reference TRBV5-1 and TRBJ2-5, reads KAGVTQTPRYLIKTRGQQVTLSCSPISGHRSVSWYQQTPGQGLQFLFEYFSETQRNKGNFPGRFSGRQFSNSRSEMNVSTLELGDSALYLCASRSQETQYFGPGTRLLVL.

This clone came up a few times. V usage is TRBV6-1 and J usage is TRBJ1-6; tentative D call: TRBD1 (5 bases). This CDR3 contains 14 residues. The germline CDR1 and CDR2 sequences are MNHNS and SASEGT. V lost 3 bases to trimming and J lost 7 bases, with 10 bases between them. CDR3 amino acids: CASSETEENSPLHF. The DNA for the CDR3 is TGTGCCAGCAGTGAGACAGAGGAAAATTCACCCCTCCACTTT.

This clone was found once. The rearrangement joins TRBV25-1 to TRBJ1-2, with 11 bases matching TRBD1. Germline CDR1 MGHDK, CDR2 SYGVNS. CDR3 size: 15 residues. V gave up 9 bases and J gave up 4 bases; unmatched junction bases: 10. The CDR3 DNA reads as TGTGCCAGACAAGGCGGGACAGGGGGGGGCTATGGCTACACCTTC. This translates into CARQGGTGGGYGYTF.

The gene calls are TRBV10-3 and TRBJ2-7; the match to TRBD1 covers 9 bases. Per germline, CDR1 ENHRY and CDR2 SYGVKD. With V trimmed by 9 bases and J by 5 bases, 5 bases remained unmatched. This CDR3 region has 12 residues. The CDR3 sequence: CAMSGTGNEQYF. As DNA, the CDR3 is TGTGCCATGTCCGGGACAGGGAACGAGCAGTACTTC.

The chain links TRBV12-3 or TRBV12-4 to TRBJ1-2; D unresolved. V shed 5 bases and J shed 0 bases, with 7 bases lying between them. This CDR3 has 13 residues. The CDR3 DNA is TGTGCCAGCAGTCATCGGGCTAACTATGGCTACACCTTC. It codes for CASSHRANYGYTF.

CDR3: CASSSGRFNEQFF. CDR3 sequence (DNA): TGTGCCAGCAGCTCCGGGAGATTCAACGAGCAGTTCTTC. This sequence joins TRBV5-5 and TRBJ2-1; TRBD2 is a possible D gene (6 bases). This CDR3 has 13 amino acids. Germline loops: CDR1 SGHKS, CDR2 YYEKEE (reference sequence). V lost 3 bases, J lost 10 bases, and 14 bases lay in between.

V and J are TRBV5-1 and TRBJ2-7, with 8 bases lining up with TRBD1. The CDR3 extends over 15 amino acids. The junction had 13 bases not matched to a gene; V was cut back by 4 bases and J by 7 bases. Per the germline V gene, CDR1 is SGHRS and CDR2 is YFSETQ. DNA of the CDR3: TGCGCCAGCAGCACGACCCTGACAGGGGCGGGTGAGCAGTACTTC. Its protein product is CASSTTLTGAGEQYF.

The genes are TRBV4-2 and TRBJ1-1; a possible D gene is TRBD1 (6 bases). Germline V gene data show CDR1 as LGHNA and CDR2 as YNFKEQ. V gave up 0 bases and J gave up 7 bases, with 9 bases separating them. The CDR3 spans 13 residues. This chain's CDR3 is CASSQERGGEAFF. The CDR3 DNA sequence: TGTGCCAGCAGCCAAGAAAGGGGGGGTGAAGCTTTCTTT.

The genes are TRBV19 and TRBJ2-7, with a tentative D call TRBD2 (6 bases). The CDR3 has 14 amino acids. Trimming stripped 4 bases from V and 7 bases from J, with 17 bases between. CDR1 and CDR2 from the germline V gene are LNHDA and SQIVND (reference sequence). The CDR3 DNA follows: TGTGCCAGTAGTACCCTCCCTGCGGGGCGGGAGCAGTACTTC. Protein product: CASSTLPAGREQYF. The full variable domain, with the rest looked up from reference TRBV19 and TRBJ2-7, is DGGITQSPKYLFRKEGQNVTLSCEQNLNHDAMYWYRQDPGQGLRLIYYSQIVNDFQKGDIAEGYSVSREKKESFPLTVTSAQKNPTAFYLCASSTLPAGREQYFGPGTRLTVT.

J is TRBJ1-2 and V is TRBV5-6; 10 bases line up with TRBD1. Germline V gene lookup returns CDR1 SGHDT and CDR2 YYEEEE. This CDR3 has 14 amino acids. The V segment lost 4 bases and the J segment 5 bases; nucleotides outside the gene matches: 5. The CDR3: CASSRDRGGYGYTF. In DNA form, the CDR3 reads TGTGCCAGCAGCCGGGACAGGGGTGGTTATGGCTACACCTTC.

The chain couples TRBV30 to TRBJ1-3; D is perhaps TRBD1 (6 bases). CDR3 size: 14 residues. V was clipped by 4 bases and J by 3 bases, with 13 bases between them. Germline assignment: CDR1 GTSNPN and CDR2 SVGIG (reference sequence). In DNA form, the CDR3 reads TGTGCCTGGAAACAGGGATCCGGTGGAAACACCATATATTTT. This encodes CAWKQGSGGNTIYF.

As to this clone: Other DNA sequences in this sample translate to the same CDR3. This chain connects TRBV3-1 (or the pseudogene TRBV3-2) to TRBJ1-1; D unclear. This CDR3 region has 14 residues. Germline values: CDR1 LGHDT, CDR2 YNNKEL (reference sequence). Trimming cost V 1 base and J 1 base, with 7 bases left between them. CDR3 sequence (DNA): TGTGCCAGCAGCCAAGTTGCAGGGAACACTGAAGCTTTCTTT. It yields the protein CASSQVAGNTEAFF.

The rearrangement joins TRBV7-2 to TRBJ2-7; 9 bases align to TRBD2. This CDR3 contains 15 residues. Germline CDR1 SGHTA, CDR2 FQGNSA. With 2 bases clipped from V and 2 bases from J, the junction kept 4 bases outside the gene matches. The CDR3 DNA is TGTGCCAGCAGCTTAAGGCGGGGGGGCCCCTACGAGCAGTACTTC. It specifies CASSLRRGGPYEQYF.

The chain joins TRBV4-2 to TRBJ2-3; maybe TRBD1 (5 bases). In germline, CDR1 is LGHNA, CDR2 YNFKEQ. This CDR3 spans 17 amino acids. With 1 base removed from V and 3 bases from J, the gap between germline ends came to 17 bases. The CDR3 loop is CASSQGVAGSKTDTQYF. In DNA, the CDR3 is TGTGCCAGCAGCCAAGGGGTAGCAGGGTCCAAAACAGATACGCAGTATTTT.

This clone has only one observation. J is TRBJ2-6 and V is TRBV9; no definite D call. Looked up from germline, CDR1 is SGDLS and CDR2 is YYNGEE. There are 16 residues in the CDR3. V lost 0 bases to trimming and J lost 4 bases, with 11 bases between them. CDR3 amino acids: CASSVDPGMGANVLTF. CDR3 in DNA: TGTGCCAGCAGCGTAGACCCTGGCATGGGGGCCAACGTCCTGACTTTC.